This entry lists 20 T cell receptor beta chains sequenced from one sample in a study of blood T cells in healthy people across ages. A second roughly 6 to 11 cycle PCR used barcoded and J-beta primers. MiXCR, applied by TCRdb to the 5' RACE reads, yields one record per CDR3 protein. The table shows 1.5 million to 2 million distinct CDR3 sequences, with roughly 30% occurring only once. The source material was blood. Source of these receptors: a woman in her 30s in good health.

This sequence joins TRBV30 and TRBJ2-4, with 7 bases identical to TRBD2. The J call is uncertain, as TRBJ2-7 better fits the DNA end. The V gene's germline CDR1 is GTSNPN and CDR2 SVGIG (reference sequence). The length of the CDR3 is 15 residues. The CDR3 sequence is CAWSQARGGSHEQYF. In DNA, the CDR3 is TGTGCCTGGAGCCAGGCAAGGGGCGGGAGCCACGAGCAGTACTTC.

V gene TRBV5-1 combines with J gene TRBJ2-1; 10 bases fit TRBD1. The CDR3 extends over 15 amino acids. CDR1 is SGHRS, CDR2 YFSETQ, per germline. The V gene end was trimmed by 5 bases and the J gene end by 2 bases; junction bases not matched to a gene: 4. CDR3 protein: CASSGDRGAYNEQFF. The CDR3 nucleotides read TGCGCCAGCAGTGGGGACAGGGGCGCCTACAATGAGCAGTTCTTC. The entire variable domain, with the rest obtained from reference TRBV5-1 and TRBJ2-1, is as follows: KAGVTQTPRYLIKTRGQQVTLSCSPISGHRSVSWYQQTPGQGLQFLFEYFSETQRNKGNFPGRFSGRQFSNSRSEMNVSTLELGDSALYLCASSGDRGAYNEQFFGPGTRLTVL.

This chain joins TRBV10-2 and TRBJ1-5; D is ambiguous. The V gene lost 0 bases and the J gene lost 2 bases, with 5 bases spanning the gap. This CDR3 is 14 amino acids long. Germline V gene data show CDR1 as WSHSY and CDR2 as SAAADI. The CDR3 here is CASSESLRNQPQHF. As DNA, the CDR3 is TGCGCCAGCAGTGAGTCGCTTCGCAATCAGCCCCAGCATTTT.

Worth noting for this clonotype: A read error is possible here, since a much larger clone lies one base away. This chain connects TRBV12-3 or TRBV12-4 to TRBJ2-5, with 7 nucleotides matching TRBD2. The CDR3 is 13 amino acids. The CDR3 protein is CAGSFNPGGTQYF. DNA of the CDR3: TGTGCCGGCAGTTTCAACCCGGGGGGGACCCAGTACTTC.

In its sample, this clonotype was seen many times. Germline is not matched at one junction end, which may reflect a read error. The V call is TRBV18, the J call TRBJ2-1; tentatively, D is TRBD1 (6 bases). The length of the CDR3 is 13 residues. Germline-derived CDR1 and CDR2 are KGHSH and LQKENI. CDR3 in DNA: TGCGCCAGCAGCCCGGGACAATACAATGAGCAGTTCTTC. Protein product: CASSPGQYNEQFF.

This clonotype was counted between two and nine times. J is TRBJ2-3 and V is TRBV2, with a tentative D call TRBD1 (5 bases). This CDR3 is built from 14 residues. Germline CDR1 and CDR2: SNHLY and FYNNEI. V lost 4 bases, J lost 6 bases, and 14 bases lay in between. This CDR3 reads CASSVTLPGDTQYF. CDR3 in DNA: TGTGCCAGCAGTGTGACCCTCCCAGGGGATACGCAGTATTTT.

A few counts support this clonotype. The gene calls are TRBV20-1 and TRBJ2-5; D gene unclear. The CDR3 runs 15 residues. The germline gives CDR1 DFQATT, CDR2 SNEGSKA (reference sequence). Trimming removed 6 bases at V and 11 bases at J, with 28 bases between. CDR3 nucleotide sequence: TGCAGTGCCCGAACCCGCGCGAAACCTAACTACGATCAGTACTTC. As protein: CSARTRAKPNYDQYF.

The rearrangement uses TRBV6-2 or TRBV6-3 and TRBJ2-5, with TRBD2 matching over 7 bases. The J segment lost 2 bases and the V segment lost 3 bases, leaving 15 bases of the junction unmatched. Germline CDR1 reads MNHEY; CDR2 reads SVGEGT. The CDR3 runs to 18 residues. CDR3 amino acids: CASSYSLVLLAEQETQYF. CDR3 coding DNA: TGTGCCAGCAGTTATAGTTTGGTGTTGCTAGCGGAGCAAGAGACCCAGTACTTC.

CDR3 nucleotides: TGCAGTGCTCGTAGGTCGCCCGGGGAGCTGTTTTTT. Translation gives CSARRSPGELFF. This sequence joins TRBV20-1 and TRBJ2-2; D unresolved. Germline-derived CDR1 and CDR2 are DFQATT and SNEGSKA (reference sequence). The CDR3 runs to 12 residues. The ends were cut back, 5 bases at V and 6 bases at J, with 10 bases in the middle.

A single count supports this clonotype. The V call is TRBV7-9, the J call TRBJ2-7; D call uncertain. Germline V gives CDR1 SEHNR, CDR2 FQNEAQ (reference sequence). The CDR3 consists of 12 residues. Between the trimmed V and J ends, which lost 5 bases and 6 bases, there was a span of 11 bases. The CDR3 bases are TGTGCCAGCAGCGCATCCGCAAGCGAGCAGTACTTC. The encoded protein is CASSASASEQYF. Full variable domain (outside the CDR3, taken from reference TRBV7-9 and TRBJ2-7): DTGVSQNPRHKITKRGQNVTFRCDPISEHNRLYWYRQTLGQGPEFLTYFQNEAQLEKSRLLSDRFSAERPKGSFSTLEIQRTEQGDSAMYLCASSASASEQYFGPGTRLTVT.

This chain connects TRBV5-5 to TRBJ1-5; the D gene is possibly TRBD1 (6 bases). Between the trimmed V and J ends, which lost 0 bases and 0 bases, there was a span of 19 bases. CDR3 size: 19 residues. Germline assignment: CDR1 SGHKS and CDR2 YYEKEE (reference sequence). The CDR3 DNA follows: TGTGCCAGCAGCTTGGGGGGACCCGCCAGGGGTTATAGCAATCAGCCCCAGCATTTT. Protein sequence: CASSLGGPARGYSNQPQHF.

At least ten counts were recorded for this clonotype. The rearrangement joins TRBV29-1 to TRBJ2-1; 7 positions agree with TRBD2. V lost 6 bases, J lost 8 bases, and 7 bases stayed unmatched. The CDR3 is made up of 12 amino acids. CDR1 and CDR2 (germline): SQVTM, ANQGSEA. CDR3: CSVSGGGDEQFF. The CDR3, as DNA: TGCAGCGTGAGTGGGGGGGGGGATGAGCAGTTCTTC.

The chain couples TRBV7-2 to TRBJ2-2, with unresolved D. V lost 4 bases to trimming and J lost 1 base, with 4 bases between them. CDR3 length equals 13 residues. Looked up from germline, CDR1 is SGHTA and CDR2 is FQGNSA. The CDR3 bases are TGTGCCAGCAGCTGGGTGAACACCGGGGAGCTGTTTTTT. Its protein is CASSWVNTGELFF.

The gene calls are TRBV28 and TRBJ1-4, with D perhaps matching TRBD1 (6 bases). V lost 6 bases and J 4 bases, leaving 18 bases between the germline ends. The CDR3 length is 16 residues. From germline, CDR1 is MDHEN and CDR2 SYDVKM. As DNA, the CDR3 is TGTGCCAGCAGCCAATCCGCGGACAGAGTTAATGAAAAACTGTTTTTT. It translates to CASSQSADRVNEKLFF.

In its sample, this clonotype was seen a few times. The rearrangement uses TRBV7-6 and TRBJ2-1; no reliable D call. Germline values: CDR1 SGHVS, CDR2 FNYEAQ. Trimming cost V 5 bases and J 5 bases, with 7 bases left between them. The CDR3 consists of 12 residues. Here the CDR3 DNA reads TGTGCCAGCAGCCATGGAAACAATGAGCAGTTCTTC. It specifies CASSHGNNEQFF.

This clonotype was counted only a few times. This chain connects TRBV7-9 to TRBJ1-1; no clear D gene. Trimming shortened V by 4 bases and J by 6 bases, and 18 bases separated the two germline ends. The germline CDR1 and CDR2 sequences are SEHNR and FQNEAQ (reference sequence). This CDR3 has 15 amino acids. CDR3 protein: CASSSAQSRTAEAFF. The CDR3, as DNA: TGTGCCAGCAGCTCAGCCCAGTCCCGCACGGCTGAAGCTTTCTTT.

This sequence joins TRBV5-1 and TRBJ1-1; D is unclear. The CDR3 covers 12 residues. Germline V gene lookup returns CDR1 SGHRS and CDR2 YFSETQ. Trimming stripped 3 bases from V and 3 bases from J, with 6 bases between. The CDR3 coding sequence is TGCGCCAGCAGCTGGGAGGACACTGAAGCTTTCTTT. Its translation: CASSWEDTEAFF. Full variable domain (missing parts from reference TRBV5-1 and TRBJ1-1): KAGVTQTPRYLIKTRGQQVTLSCSPISGHRSVSWYQQTPGQGLQFLFEYFSETQRNKGNFPGRFSGRQFSNSRSEMNVSTLELGDSALYLCASSWEDTEAFFGQGTRLTVV.

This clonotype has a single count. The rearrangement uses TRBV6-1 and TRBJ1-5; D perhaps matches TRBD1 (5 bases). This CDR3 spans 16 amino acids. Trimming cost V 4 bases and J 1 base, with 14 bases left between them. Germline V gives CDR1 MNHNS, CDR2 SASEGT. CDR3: CASSVFPGRSNQPQHF. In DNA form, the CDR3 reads TGTGCCAGCAGTGTTTTCCCGGGACGGAGCAATCAGCCCCAGCATTTT.

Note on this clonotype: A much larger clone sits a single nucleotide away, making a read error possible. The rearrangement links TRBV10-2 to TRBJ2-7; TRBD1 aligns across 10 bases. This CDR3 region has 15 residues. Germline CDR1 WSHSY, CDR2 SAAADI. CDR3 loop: CASSWGQGSSYGQYF. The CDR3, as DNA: TGCGCCAGCAGTTGGGGACAGGGGAGCTCCTACGGGCAGTACTTC.

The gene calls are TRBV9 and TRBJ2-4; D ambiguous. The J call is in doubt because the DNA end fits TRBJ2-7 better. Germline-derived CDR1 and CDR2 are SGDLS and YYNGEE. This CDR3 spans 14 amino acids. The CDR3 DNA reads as TGTGCCAGCAGCGTAGCAAGCGCTTCCTACGAGCAGTACTTC. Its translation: CASSVASASYEQYF.